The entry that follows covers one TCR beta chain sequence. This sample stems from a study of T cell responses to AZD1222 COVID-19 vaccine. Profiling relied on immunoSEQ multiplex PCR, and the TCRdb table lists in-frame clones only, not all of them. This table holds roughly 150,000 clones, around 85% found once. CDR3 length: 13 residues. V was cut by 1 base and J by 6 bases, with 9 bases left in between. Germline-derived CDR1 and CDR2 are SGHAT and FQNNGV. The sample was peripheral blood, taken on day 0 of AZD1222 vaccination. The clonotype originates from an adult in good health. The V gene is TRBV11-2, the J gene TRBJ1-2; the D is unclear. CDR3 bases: TGTGCCAGCAGCTTAGTGGCAGGCCATGGCTACACCTTC. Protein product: CASSLVAGHGYTF.